A single sample gave rise to the 30 T cell receptor beta chains below, sequenced in a study of T cell responses to AZD1222 COVID-19 vaccine. The assay was immunoSEQ multiplex PCR, and TCRdb's table has in-frame clones only and misses some. Here the sample spans 90,000 to 130,000 clones, 81% being singletons. The sequencing here drew on peripheral blood, taken on day 0 of AZD1222 vaccination. These receptors all stem from an adult in good health.

There are a few counts of this clone. The junction departs from germline at one end; a sequencing error may be responsible. This chain connects TRBV7-2 to TRBJ1-1, with D hard to call. The CDR3 is 12 residues long. Germline CDR1 is SGHTA and CDR2 is FQGNSA. Here the CDR3 reads CASNLLGSEAFF. CDR3 bases: TGTGCCAGCAACTTACTAGGGTCTGAAGCTTTCTTT.

The table lists this clone with a count of one. The chain joins TRBV9 to TRBJ2-2; D is uncertain. This CDR3 region has 14 residues. V was clipped by 1 base and J by 1 base, with 5 bases between them. Germline CDR1 SGDLS, CDR2 YYNGEE. CDR3 region: CASSVSENTGELFF. As DNA, the CDR3 is TGTGCCAGCAGCGTATCAGAGAACACCGGGGAGCTGTTTTTT.

This sequence joins TRBV4-2 and TRBJ2-1; 9 bases agree with TRBD2. Trimming removed 0 bases from V and 5 bases from J; junction bases left unmatched: 5. Germline CDR1 LGHNA, CDR2 YNFKEQ. CDR3 length: 16 amino acids. CDR3: CASSQELTSGNNEQFF. CDR3 DNA sequence: TGTGCCAGCAGCCAAGAACTGACTAGCGGTAACAATGAGCAGTTCTTC.

This clone was detected once. The chain employs TRBV28 and TRBJ2-1; 10 bases map to TRBD2. Germline V lookup: CDR1 MDHEN, CDR2 SYDVKM. J gave up 2 bases and V 7 bases, and 2 bases lay outside the gene matches. The CDR3 length is 14 residues. The CDR3 spells CASISGGTYNEQFF. The DNA of the CDR3 is TGTGCCAGCATTAGCGGGGGGACCTACAATGAGCAGTTCTTC. The whole variable domain, filled in from reference TRBV28 and TRBJ2-1, reads DVKVTQSSRYLVKRTGEKVFLECVQDMDHENMFWYRQDPGLGLRLIYFSYDVKMKEKGDIPEGYSVSREKKERFSLILESASTNQTSMYLCASISGGTYNEQFFGPGTRLTVL.

The chain is built from TRBV7-9 and TRBJ2-7; D is unclear. Germline V gene data show CDR1 as SEHNR and CDR2 as FQNEAQ (reference sequence). The CDR3 covers 16 residues. V dropped 0 bases and J dropped 4 bases, with 16 bases sitting between them. In DNA, the CDR3 is TGTGCCAGCAGCTTAGCTAGTCCCCCCCGTCTTTACGAGCAGTACTTC. Protein product: CASSLASPPRLYEQYF.

The V gene is TRBV9, the J gene TRBJ2-5, with D possibly TRBD2 on 6 matching bases. V lost 2 bases, J lost 1 base, and 15 bases lay in between. CDR1 and CDR2 from the germline V gene are SGDLS and YYNGEE. CDR3 length equals 16 residues. The CDR3 sequence is CASSVASGSTQETQYF. CDR3 DNA: TGTGCCAGCAGCGTTGCCAGCGGGTCGACCCAAGAGACCCAGTACTTC. Filled out from reference TRBV9 and TRBJ2-5, the complete variable domain reads DSGVTQTPKHLITATGQRVTLRCSPRSGDLSVYWYQQSLDQGLQFLIQYYNGEERAKGNILERFSAQQFPDLHSELNLSSLELGDSALYFCASSVASGSTQETQYFGPGTRLLVL.

DNA for the CDR3: TGTGCCAGCAGCCAAGAAGGGACTGCTAGCACAGATACGCAGTATTTT. Translation gives CASSQEGTASTDTQYF. The rearrangement links TRBV3-1 (or the pseudogene TRBV3-2) to TRBJ2-3; D perhaps matches TRBD2 (6 bases). Germline CDR1 and CDR2: LGHDT and YNNKEL (reference sequence). The length of the CDR3 is 16 residues. V was trimmed by 0 bases and J by 0 bases, leaving 10 bases between them.

The chain combines TRBV19 with TRBJ1-5; D might be TRBD1 (5 bases). V was clipped by 8 bases and J by 0 bases, with 11 bases between them. CDR1 and CDR2 (germline): LNHDA, SQIVND (reference sequence). There are 14 residues in the CDR3. CDR3 amino acids: CASRLGASNQPQHF. The CDR3, as DNA: TGTGCCAGTCGACTCGGGGCTAGCAATCAGCCCCAGCATTTT. Full variable domain (remainder filled in from reference TRBV19 and TRBJ1-5): DGGITQSPKYLFRKEGQNVTLSCEQNLNHDAMYWYRQDPGQGLRLIYYSQIVNDFQKGDIAEGYSVSREKKESFPLTVTSAQKNPTAFYLCASRLGASNQPQHFGDGTRLSIL.

V gene TRBV9 combines with J gene TRBJ1-1; possible D gene TRBD1, 6 bases. The V gene lost 4 bases and the J gene lost 0 bases, with 10 bases spanning the gap. This CDR3 has 14 residues. Germline CDR1 SGDLS, CDR2 YYNGEE. CDR3 bases: TGTGCCAGCAGCAGTGGACAGATGAACACTGAAGCTTTCTTT. It is translated as CASSSGQMNTEAFF.

In DNA, the CDR3 is TGTGCCAGCAGTGAATGGGGTGGGAGGTTGAACACTGAAGCTTTCTTT. Translating gives CASSEWGGRLNTEAFF. This rearrangement joins TRBV25-1 to TRBJ1-1; D unclear. CDR1 and CDR2 (germline): MGHDK, SYGVNS. V was cut by 1 base and J by 0 bases, with 12 bases left in between. CDR3 length: 16 amino acids.

The V and J genes are TRBV28 and TRBJ2-7; possibly TRBD2 for D (5 bases). CDR3 length equals 14 residues. Germline V lookup: CDR1 MDHEN, CDR2 SYDVKM. V was clipped by 6 bases and J by 1 base, with 13 bases between them. CDR3 sequence reads: CASSPRSGSYEQYF. CDR3 DNA: TGTGCCAGCAGCCCACGAAGCGGTTCCTACGAGCAGTACTTC.

The chain uses TRBV19 and TRBJ1-2; D is unresolved. This CDR3 has 12 residues. Germline lookup yields CDR1 LNHDA and CDR2 SQIVND (reference sequence). V dropped 7 bases and J dropped 3 bases, with 9 bases sitting between them. This chain's CDR3 is CASKDGHYGYTF. CDR3 in DNA: TGTGCCAGTAAGGACGGACACTATGGCTACACCTTC.

The CDR3 loop is CASSQVTSGDTQYF. CDR3 sequence (DNA): TGTGCCAGCAGCCAAGTAACTAGCGGAGATACGCAGTATTTT. This chain uses TRBV3-1 (or the pseudogene TRBV3-2) with TRBJ2-3; 8 bases match TRBD2. The trim removed 1 base at V and 5 bases at J, leaving 2 bases unmatched. The CDR3 totals 14 residues. CDR1 and CDR2 from the germline V gene are LGHDT and YNNKEL (reference sequence).

The V gene is TRBV27, the J gene TRBJ2-5, with 9 bases lining up with TRBD2. After removal of 3 bases from V and 1 base from J, the junction contained 9 bases not matched to a gene. This CDR3 comprises 17 residues. In germline, CDR1 is MNHEY, CDR2 SMNVEV (reference sequence). The CDR3 spells CASSLGNSGGRQETQYF. The CDR3 DNA reads as TGTGCCAGCAGTTTGGGGAACAGCGGGGGGCGCCAAGAGACCCAGTACTTC.

The rearrangement links TRBV10-2 to TRBJ2-1, with 12 bases matching TRBD2. Trimming cost V 5 bases and J 7 bases; bases outside gene matches: 3. CDR1 and CDR2 from the germline V gene are WSHSY and SAAADI. The CDR3 extends over 14 amino acids. The CDR3 loop is CASSSLAGGNEQFF. CDR3 nucleotides: TGCGCCAGCAGTTCTCTAGCGGGAGGGAATGAGCAGTTCTTC.

The CDR3 is CASSPRTSGGTYNEQFF. CDR3 nucleotides: TGCGCCAGCAGCCCTCGGACTAGCGGGGGGACCTACAATGAGCAGTTCTTC. The chain combines TRBV4-1 with TRBJ2-1, with 14 bases matching TRBD2. J was trimmed by 2 bases and V by 4 bases; bases with no gene match: 4. The germline V gene has CDR1 MGHRA and CDR2 YSYEKL. The CDR3 totals 17 residues.

The chain uses TRBV10-3 and TRBJ2-1; 7 positions match TRBD1. Germline trimming cut 5 bases from V and 10 bases from J; bases unmatched to any gene: 5. Germline V gene data show CDR1 as ENHRY and CDR2 as SYGVKD. CDR3 length equals 12 residues. The CDR3 region is CAISLPGQEQFF. CDR3 nucleotide sequence: TGTGCCATCAGTTTACCGGGACAGGAGCAGTTCTTC.

This chain joins TRBV7-4 and TRBJ1-4; TRBD1 is a possible D gene (6 bases). The CDR3 spans 14 residues. Germline V gene lookup returns CDR1 SGHVT and CDR2 SQSDAQ. The V gene lost 3 bases and the J gene lost 5 bases, with 10 bases spanning the gap. As DNA, the CDR3 is TGTGCCAGCAGCTTTGACACAGGGAATGAAAAACTGTTTTTT. This codes for CASSFDTGNEKLFF.

V usage is TRBV9 and J usage is TRBJ2-1, with D perhaps TRBD2 (6 bases). CDR1 is SGDLS, CDR2 YYNGEE, per germline. The CDR3 runs 15 residues. The ends were cut back, 2 bases at V and 1 base at J, with 10 bases in the middle. The CDR3 is CASSVGRGSYNEQFF. The CDR3 bases are TGTGCCAGCAGCGTGGGGCGGGGATCCTACAATGAGCAGTTCTTC. Drawing the rest from reference TRBV9 and TRBJ2-1, the complete variable domain is DSGVTQTPKHLITATGQRVTLRCSPRSGDLSVYWYQQSLDQGLQFLIQYYNGEERAKGNILERFSAQQFPDLHSELNLSSLELGDSALYFCASSVGRGSYNEQFFGPGTRLTVL.

This clone was seen a few times. The V gene is TRBV5-5, the J gene TRBJ1-3, with 9 bases fitting TRBD1. Germline-derived CDR1 and CDR2 are SGHKS and YYEKEE (reference sequence). V lost 4 bases, J lost 4 bases, and 3 bases stayed unmatched. The CDR3 spans 14 residues. This CDR3 reads CASSSGTGGNTIYF. As DNA, the CDR3 is TGTGCCAGCAGCAGTGGGACAGGGGGAAACACCATATATTTT.

The J gene is TRBJ1-4, the V gene TRBV3-1 (or the pseudogene TRBV3-2), with 8 bases aligning to TRBD1. V was pared by 1 base and J by 6 bases, with 4 bases of the junction left unmatched. CDR1 and CDR2 (germline): LGHDT, YNNKEL (reference sequence). The CDR3 loop spans 15 amino acids. This CDR3 is CASSQVGQGDEKLFF. CDR3 coding DNA: TGTGCCAGCAGCCAAGTAGGACAGGGTGATGAAAAACTGTTTTTT.

J is TRBJ1-4 and V is TRBV12-5; possible D gene TRBD1, 6 bases. This CDR3 has 18 amino acids. Per germline, CDR1 LGHNT and CDR2 FRNRAP. Trimming took 3 bases from V and 0 from J, leaving 17 bases between them. CDR3 nucleotides: TGTGCTAGTGGTTTCAGCAGGGGCGTCGAAACAACTAATGAAAAACTGTTTTTT. Its protein is CASGFSRGVETTNEKLFF.

The genes are TRBV29-1 and TRBJ1-2; D perhaps matches TRBD1 (6 bases). Trimming removed 2 bases at V and 2 bases at J, with 15 bases between. The CDR3 is made up of 15 amino acids. Germline loops: CDR1 SQVTM, CDR2 ANQGSEA. The CDR3 DNA is TGCAGCGTTGAACTCGGGGGGACATGGAACTATGGCTACACCTTC. Its protein is CSVELGGTWNYGYTF.

This clone was seen a handful of times. V is TRBV21-1 and J is TRBJ2-3; the D segment call TRBD2 is taken from the table without a DNA check. TRBV21-1 has pseudogene status. CDR3 length: 14 residues. The CDR3 here is CASLPGESTDTQYF. The CDR3 DNA reads TGTGCCAGCCTACCGGGGGAGAGCACAGATACGCAGTATTTT.

The chain recombines TRBV7-9 with TRBJ1-3; D remains ambiguous. The CDR3 is 11 amino acids. V shed 5 bases and J shed 5 bases, with 4 bases lying between them. Germline-derived CDR1 and CDR2 are SEHNR and FQNEAQ (reference sequence). The CDR3 spells CASSERNTIYF. In DNA, the CDR3 is TGTGCCAGCAGCGAACGAAACACCATATATTTT.

The V gene is TRBV30, the J gene TRBJ1-6; TRBD1 might be the D (5 bases). CDR3 size: 13 residues. V was shortened by 2 bases and J by 13 bases, with 15 bases between the two germline ends. CDR1 is GTSNPN and CDR2 is SVGIG in the germline V gene (reference sequence). CDR3 bases: TGTGCCTGGAGTAACCGGGACGACGAGCCCCTCCACTTT. It encodes CAWSNRDDEPLHF.

The chain employs TRBV28 and TRBJ2-7; tentative D call: TRBD2 (5 bases). The length of the CDR3 is 11 residues. Between the trimmed V and J ends, which lost 6 bases and 7 bases, there was a span of 10 bases. Germline V gene data show CDR1 as MDHEN and CDR2 as SYDVKM. The CDR3 region is CASRNKREQYF. Here the CDR3 DNA reads TGTGCCAGCAGAAACAAGCGGGAGCAGTACTTC.

This clone was picked up one time. This rearrangement joins TRBV7-2 to TRBJ1-5; D gene uncertain. This CDR3 region has 14 residues. Germline lookup yields CDR1 SGHTA and CDR2 FQGNSA. V lost 3 bases, J lost 1 base, and 7 bases lay in between. The CDR3 reads CASSLERSNQPQHF. CDR3 bases: TGTGCCAGCAGCTTGGAAAGGAGCAATCAGCCCCAGCATTTT.

This rearrangement joins TRBV7-3 to TRBJ2-7, with 7 bases that match TRBD1. The CDR3 runs to 17 residues. After removal of 4 bases from V and 0 bases from J, the junction contained 12 bases not matched to a gene. CDR1 is SGHTA and CDR2 is FQGTGA in the germline V gene. Here the CDR3 DNA reads TGTGCCAGCAGCTCTACACCGGGACAGACCTTCTCCTACGAGCAGTACTTC. This gives the protein CASSSTPGQTFSYEQYF.

The V gene is TRBV5-1, the J gene TRBJ2-3; D possibly corresponds to TRBD1 (6 bases). Trimming shortened V by 3 bases and J by 4 bases, and 15 bases separated the two germline ends. This CDR3 has 15 amino acids. The germline V gene encodes CDR1 SGHRS and CDR2 YFSETQ. The DNA for the CDR3 is TGCGCCAGCAGCTCGACAGGTTCTCGGGCAGATACGCAGTATTTT. Translating it yields CASSSTGSRADTQYF.